The next 6 T cell receptor beta chains were all read from a single sample in a study of blood T cell repertoires in COVID-19. Sequenced by immunoSEQ multiplex PCR; TCRdb stores in-frame clones only, minus some. The sample contains roughly 25,000 clones, 65% to 85% of which appear only once. The sample was peripheral blood. These receptor sequences come from a man aged 50 to 59 with COVID-19, enrolled during active disease.

V gene TRBV7-9 combines with J gene TRBJ1-5; 8 bases are a match to TRBD1. V was clipped by 5 bases and J by 2 bases; unmatched bases: 8. Germline lookup yields CDR1 SEHNR and CDR2 FQNEAQ (reference sequence). The CDR3 is made up of 16 amino acids. The CDR3 sequence is CASSRGQGRRNQPQHF. CDR3 nucleotides: TGTGCCAGCAGCCGAGGACAGGGTCGGCGCAATCAGCCCCAGCATTTT.

A few counts support this clone. This chain joins TRBV9 and TRBJ1-5, with 10 bases identical to TRBD1. This CDR3 spans 17 amino acids. Germline assignment: CDR1 SGDLS and CDR2 YYNGEE. V gave up 6 bases and J gave up 3 bases; unmatched junction bases: 12. The CDR3 DNA sequence: TGTGCCAGCACCATTAACCCGACAGGGGGCAACAATCAGCCCCAGCATTTT. Its translation: CASTINPTGGNNQPQHF.

This clone was detected only a few times. The chain carries TRBV14 and TRBJ2-1, with unresolved D. Trimming stripped 0 bases from V and 3 bases from J, with 9 bases between. Germline loops: CDR1 SGHDN, CDR2 FVKESK. The CDR3 loop spans 15 amino acids. CDR3 amino acids: CASSQDSSFYNEQFF. For the CDR3, the DNA is TGTGCCAGCAGCCAAGATTCGTCCTTCTACAATGAGCAGTTCTTC.

This clone was counted a single time. The gene calls are TRBV28 and TRBJ1-6, with TRBD1 as a possible D gene (5 bases). Trimming took 5 bases from V and 8 from J, leaving 16 bases between them. This CDR3 has 15 amino acids. Germline-derived CDR1 and CDR2 are MDHEN and SYDVKM. DNA for the CDR3: TGTGCCAGCAGTCATCGGCCCCAACAGGATTCACCCCTCCACTTT. Its protein product is CASSHRPQQDSPLHF.

This clone appeared a single time. The chain has TRBV6-5 and TRBJ1-2; the D is unclear. This CDR3 region has 10 residues. Germline V gene sequence: CDR1 MNHEY, CDR2 SVGAGI. V was clipped by 10 bases and J by 8 bases, with 11 bases between them. This chain's CDR3 is CATLGWGYTF. CDR3 coding DNA: TGTGCCACCTTGGGCTGGGGCTACACCTTC.

The chain recombines TRBV24-1 with TRBJ2-7, with 7 bases aligning to TRBD1. Germline assignment: CDR1 KGHDR and CDR2 SFDVKD. The CDR3 is made up of 16 amino acids. V lost 1 base and J lost 4; bases outside the gene matches: 9. The CDR3 spells CATSDFTTGRGYEQYF. DNA for the CDR3: TGTGCCACCAGTGATTTTACGACAGGGAGAGGTTACGAGCAGTACTTC.